Detailed here is one T cell receptor beta chain. The target of this receptor is not known. Within one base of it there is no much larger clone, and no base qualities were kept. The data were obtained in a study of T cell changes during pregnancy in multiple sclerosis (dated by TCRdb to the late 2010s). Regarding the complete study: The study looked at changes in the T cell repertoire across pregnancy in women with multiple sclerosis.

Library method: the immunoSEQ multiplex PCR assay. TCRdb stores this immuneACCESS table with in-frame sequences only. Part of the clones is absent; in the studies checked, under half of the shortfall reflects unresolved V genes, and no reason is known for the rest. This sample holds approximately 48,000 clones; under 95% were observed only once. Less than 0.65% of the sample is held by the ten biggest clonotypes. Spanning cysteine to phenylalanine, the CDR3 consists of 15 amino acids. Only CDR3 DNA remains: 45 bases, in frame from the first base. Taken from the germline V gene, the CDR1 and CDR2 loops are SNHLY and FYNNEI. A distance of 13 bases separates the germline ends of V and J, which lose 3 bases and 4 bases respectively.

Sample: CD4+ T cells from peripheral blood mononuclear cells, taken in the second trimester of pregnancy. The TCR was taken from a female donor with multiple sclerosis, enrolled in a pregnancy study. The chain joins TRBV2 to TRBJ1-3, with TRBD1 as a weak D call on 5 bases. The CDR3 loop reads CASSDATDTGNTIYF. In nucleotide form, the sequence is TGTGCCAGCAGTGACGCAACGGACACAGGAAACACCATATATTTT.